Below are 32 T cell receptor beta chains sequenced from a single sample in a study of circulating and synovial CD4+ cells in juvenile arthritis. Only in-frame clones appear in the TCRdb table, and some are missing; sequencing was by immunoSEQ multiplex PCR. Of 30,000 to 40,000 clones in the sample, 90% to 95% were seen once. The sequencing sample was made of CD4+ T cells from blood. The source of these receptors is a human donor with juvenile idiopathic arthritis.

This clone is a singleton in its sample. CDR3 in DNA: TGTGCCAGCAGCCGCGGGCCGGGCGGAGGGGAGGGTGAGCAGTTCTTC. Its translation: CASSRGPGGGEGEQFF. The chain uses TRBV5-4 and TRBJ2-1; 7 positions match TRBD2. The CDR3 contains 16 residues. Germline lookup yields CDR1 SGHNT and CDR2 YYREEE (reference sequence). The V segment lost 4 bases and the J segment 9 bases; nucleotides outside the gene matches: 16.

The genes are TRBV19 and TRBJ1-3; D unresolved. The CDR3 is made up of 14 amino acids. The ends were cut back, 6 bases at V and 3 bases at J, with 12 bases in the middle. Germline assignment: CDR1 LNHDA and CDR2 SQIVND (reference sequence). CDR3 residues: CASRTGGLGNTIYF. The CDR3 DNA reads as TGTGCCAGTAGGACTGGAGGACTTGGAAACACCATATATTTT.

The DNA for the CDR3 is TGTGCCAGCAGTGAAAGAATTAGCGGCCGACCGGGGACCCAGTACTTC. Protein sequence: CASSERISGRPGTQYF. This chain joins TRBV2 and TRBJ2-5, with a weak D call TRBD2 (6 bases). The CDR3 runs to 16 residues. The V gene's germline CDR1 is SNHLY and CDR2 FYNNEI. The ends were cut back, 2 bases at V and 7 bases at J, with 20 bases in the middle.

The genes are TRBV6-1 and TRBJ2-1, with D hard to call. The germline V gene encodes CDR1 MNHNS and CDR2 SASEGT. V was trimmed by 2 bases and J by 10 bases, leaving 3 bases between them. The CDR3 runs to 10 residues. The CDR3 here is CASSELEQFF. In DNA form, the CDR3 reads TGTGCCAGCAGTGAACTAGAGCAGTTCTTC.

This rearrangement joins TRBV6-1 to TRBJ1-1; 8 bases map to TRBD1. There are 15 residues in the CDR3. The ends lost 10 bases at V and 0 bases at J; junction bases unmatched: 10. Germline V CDR1 and CDR2: MNHNS, SASEGT. This CDR3 reads CATQMDRAMNTEAFF. The CDR3 region has the DNA TGTGCCACTCAAATGGACAGGGCGATGAACACTGAAGCTTTCTTT.

The V and J genes are TRBV2 and TRBJ1-5; 7 positions match TRBD1. This CDR3 is 15 amino acids long. Germline V gene sequence: CDR1 SNHLY, CDR2 FYNNEI. The junction had 4 bases not matched to a gene; V was cut back by 1 base and J by 4 bases. This chain's CDR3 is CASSEGQGRNQPQHF. The CDR3 bases are TGTGCCAGCAGTGAAGGACAGGGTAGGAATCAGCCCCAGCATTTT.

The chain combines TRBV5-1 with TRBJ2-3, with 8 bases that match TRBD1. The CDR3 totals 15 residues. Germline values: CDR1 SGHRS, CDR2 YFSETQ. Trimming at V came to 4 bases and at J to 3 bases, leaving 7 bases not matched to a gene. The CDR3 DNA is TGCGCCAGCAGCCCAGGACAGGGAGATACAGATACGCAGTATTTT. Protein sequence: CASSPGQGDTDTQYF.

The chain has TRBV27 and TRBJ2-7; 7 bases are shared with TRBD2. The CDR3 is 13 amino acids. Germline V gene sequence: CDR1 MNHEY, CDR2 SMNVEV (reference sequence). V was pared by 4 bases and J by 3 bases, with 3 bases of the junction left unmatched. CDR3 protein: CASSSWTSYEQYF. The CDR3 nucleotides read TGTGCCAGCAGTTCCTGGACTAGCTACGAGCAGTACTTC.

This chain connects TRBV6-1 to TRBJ1-1; D unclear. Germline CDR1 is MNHNS and CDR2 is SASEGT. Trimming cost V 7 bases and J 6 bases, with 9 bases left between them. The CDR3 length is 11 residues. The CDR3 loop reads CASMIRAEAFF. DNA for the CDR3: TGTGCCAGCATGATTCGGGCTGAAGCTTTCTTT.

This chain joins TRBV19 and TRBJ1-1; 8 nucleotides agree with TRBD1. CDR3 length equals 13 residues. The germline CDR1 and CDR2 sequences are LNHDA and SQIVND (reference sequence). Trimming removed 7 bases from V and 3 bases from J; junction bases left unmatched: 4. The CDR3 coding sequence is TGTGCCAGTAACGACAGGGGTTACACTGAAGCTTTCTTT. It is translated as CASNDRGYTEAFF.

Note on this clone: One end of the junction varies from germline; a read error may be responsible. The genes are TRBV2 and TRBJ2-7, with D perhaps TRBD1 (6 bases). Germline lookup yields CDR1 SNHLY and CDR2 FYNNEI. This CDR3 is built from 15 residues. The CDR3 DNA follows: TGTGCCAGCAGTGAGTTTTTCGGGACACATTACGTGCAGTACTTC. Amino acids: CASSEFFGTHYVQYF.

The J gene is TRBJ2-1, the V gene TRBV9; the match to TRBD2 covers 13 bases. The CDR3 covers 17 residues. The trim removed 0 bases at V and 12 bases at J, leaving 12 bases unmatched. The germline V gene encodes CDR1 SGDLS and CDR2 YYNGEE. The DNA for the CDR3 is TGTGCCAGCAGCGTAGGACTAGCGGGAGGTCCCAACGGCGGGCAGTTCTTC. It translates to CASSVGLAGGPNGGQFF.

The chain uses TRBV4-2 and TRBJ2-3; D may be TRBD1 (6 bases). The CDR3 extends over 16 amino acids. CDR1 and CDR2 from the germline V gene are LGHNA and YNFKEQ. V gave up 1 base and J gave up 2 bases, with 13 bases separating them. In DNA, the CDR3 is TGTGCCAGCAGCCAAGGCAGGGGCAGGGCCACAGATACGCAGTATTTT. Protein sequence: CASSQGRGRATDTQYF.

This clone was seen just once. The rearrangement links TRBV18 to TRBJ2-2; 13 positions match TRBD2. V gave up 2 bases and J gave up 6 bases; unmatched junction bases: 12. CDR1 and CDR2 (germline): KGHSH, LQKENI. This CDR3 comprises 19 residues. CDR3 protein: CASSPTGTSGALSSGELFF. CDR3 bases: TGTGCCAGCTCACCAACCGGGACTAGCGGGGCCTTAAGCTCCGGGGAGCTGTTTTTT. The whole variable domain, filled in from reference TRBV18 and TRBJ2-2, reads NAGVMQNPRHLVRRRGQEARLRCSPMKGHSHVYWYRQLPEEGLKFMVYLQKENIIDESGMPKERFSAEFPKEGPSILRIQQVVRGDSAAYFCASSPTGTSGALSSGELFFGEGSRLTVL.

This sequence joins TRBV30 and TRBJ2-7; D not resolved. V lost 2 bases, J lost 6 bases, and 14 bases lay in between. The CDR3 is made up of 13 amino acids. CDR1 is GTSNPN, CDR2 SVGIG, per germline (reference sequence). CDR3 nucleotides: TGTGCCTGGAGTTTGGCCCTGCCGGGCGAGCAGTACTTC. Its protein is CAWSLALPGEQYF. The full variable domain, with the rest looked up from reference TRBV30 and TRBJ2-7, is SQTIHQWPATLVQPVGSPLSLECTVEGTSNPNLYWYRQAAGRGLQLLFYSVGIGQISSEVPQNLSASRPQDRQFILSSKKLLLSDSGFYLCAWSLALPGEQYFGPGTRLTVT.

The chain employs TRBV7-8 and TRBJ2-7, with 7 bases aligning to TRBD1. The CDR3 totals 15 residues. The junction had 8 bases not matched to a gene; V was cut back by 4 bases and J by 2 bases. The germline CDR1 and CDR2 sequences are SGHVS and FQNEAQ. The CDR3 is CASSSPDRRTYEQYF. The CDR3 nucleotides are TGTGCCAGCAGCTCCCCGGACAGGAGAACCTACGAGCAGTACTTC.

The genes are TRBV25-1 and TRBJ1-2; 7 positions match TRBD1. The CDR3 runs 14 residues. The J segment lost 8 bases and the V segment lost 3 bases, leaving 9 bases of the junction unmatched. Germline CDR1 is MGHDK and CDR2 is SYGVNS. CDR3 coding DNA: TGTGCCAGCAGTGACCCCGGGACAGCAAAAGGCTACACCTTC. Amino acid sequence: CASSDPGTAKGYTF.

The rearrangement joins TRBV4-3 to TRBJ1-2; the D gene is possibly TRBD1 (5 bases). Between the trimmed V and J ends, which lost 1 base and 0 bases, there was a span of 6 bases. Per the germline V gene, CDR1 is LGHNA and CDR2 is YSLEER. This CDR3 is 14 amino acids long. CDR3 sequence reads: CASSQAGTNYGYTF. The CDR3 region has the DNA TGCGCCAGCAGCCAAGCAGGGACTAACTATGGCTACACCTTC.

The rearrangement links TRBV10-3 to TRBJ1-1; no firm D call. From germline, CDR1 is ENHRY and CDR2 SYGVKD. The CDR3 is made up of 12 amino acids. V was trimmed by 6 bases and J by 2 bases, leaving 7 bases between them. The CDR3 DNA sequence: TGTGCCATCAGGCGGGATAACACTGAAGCTTTCTTT. It encodes CAIRRDNTEAFF.

The CDR3 DNA is TGTGCCAGTAGTATAACGAGGAATTCACCCCTCCACTTT. It codes for CASSITRNSPLHF. The chain has TRBV19 and TRBJ1-6; D gene uncertain. The CDR3 is 13 amino acids. In germline, CDR1 is LNHDA, CDR2 SQIVND (reference sequence). The ends were cut back, 2 bases at V and 7 bases at J, with 6 bases in the middle.

V and J are TRBV28 and TRBJ1-5; tentative D call: TRBD1 (6 bases). This CDR3 is 14 amino acids long. Trimming left V 5 bases short and J 4 bases short, with 12 bases between. Germline V gives CDR1 MDHEN, CDR2 SYDVKM. DNA for the CDR3: TGTGCCAGCAGTACCGGACAGTTAAATCAGCCCCAGCATTTT. Translating gives CASSTGQLNQPQHF. Drawing the rest from reference TRBV28 and TRBJ1-5, the complete variable domain is DVKVTQSSRYLVKRTGEKVFLECVQDMDHENMFWYRQDPGLGLRLIYFSYDVKMKEKGDIPEGYSVSREKKERFSLILESASTNQTSMYLCASSTGQLNQPQHFGDGTRLSIL.

The chain recombines TRBV7-2 with TRBJ1-3; D unclear. Looked up from germline, CDR1 is SGHTA and CDR2 is FQGNSA. V shed 1 base and J shed 0 bases, with 13 bases lying between them. The CDR3 totals 17 residues. CDR3 loop: CASSLVGQRFSGNTIYF. CDR3 in DNA: TGTGCCAGCAGCTTAGTTGGTCAGCGCTTCTCTGGAAACACCATATATTTT.

A remark on this clone: One end of the junction varies from germline; a read error may be responsible. Other DNA variants within this sample encode the same CDR3. The J gene is TRBJ1-6, the V gene TRBV27, with D uncertain. The CDR3 runs to 15 residues. Per germline, CDR1 MNHEY and CDR2 SMNVEV (reference sequence). CDR3 loop: CASSLSISDNSPLHF. CDR3 DNA sequence: TGTGCCAGCAGTTTATCGATCAGCGATAATTCCCCCCTCCACTTT.

The chain links TRBV5-5 to TRBJ1-3; perhaps TRBD1 as D (5 bases). With 3 bases removed from V and 0 bases from J, the gap between germline ends came to 19 bases. The CDR3 has 18 amino acids. CDR1 is SGHKS, CDR2 YYEKEE, per germline (reference sequence). Here the CDR3 DNA reads TGTGCCAGCAGCTGGAGGGGAGGACGGCCATTCTCTGGAAACACCATATATTTT. Its translation: CASSWRGGRPFSGNTIYF. Full variable domain (remainder filled in from reference TRBV5-5 and TRBJ1-3): DAGVTQSPTHLIKTRGQQVTLRCSPISGHKSVSWYQQVLGQGPQFIFQYYEKEERGRGNFPDRFSARQFPNYSSELNVNALLLGDSALYLCASSWRGGRPFSGNTIYFGEGSWLTVV.

This sequence joins TRBV14 and TRBJ1-5; no clear D gene. The germline V gene encodes CDR1 SGHDN and CDR2 FVKESK. This CDR3 has 13 amino acids. Trimming removed 1 base from V and 3 bases from J, with 4 bases in between. Written as DNA, the CDR3 is TGTGCCAGCAGCCAAGCTTACAATCAGCCCCAGCATTTT. Translation gives CASSQAYNQPQHF.

This chain uses TRBV2 with TRBJ2-3; 11 bases agree with TRBD2. The V and J ends lost 8 bases and 3 bases, in that order; junction bases with no gene match: 10. CDR1 and CDR2 from the germline V gene are SNHLY and FYNNEI. This CDR3 spans 16 amino acids. CDR3 DNA sequence: TGTGCCAGCCAAAGAATAGCGGGGGGGATGACAGATACGCAGTATTTT. Translated: CASQRIAGGMTDTQYF. Using reference TRBV2 and TRBJ2-3 for the parts outside the CDR3, the full variable domain is EPEVTQTPSHQVTQMGQEVILRCVPISNHLYFYWYRQILGQKVEFLVSFYNNEISEKSEIFDDQFSVERPDGSNFTLKIRSTKLEDSAMYFCASQRIAGGMTDTQYFGPGTRLTVL.

The V gene is TRBV29-1, the J gene TRBJ2-7, with 12 bases that match TRBD1. V lost 7 bases, J lost 7 bases, and 5 bases stayed unmatched. The CDR3 consists of 12 residues. Germline CDR1 and CDR2: SQVTM and ANQGSEA. CDR3 nucleotide sequence: TGCAGCGCCAGGGACAGGGGGCGAGAGCAGTACTTC. It translates to CSARDRGREQYF.

The V gene is TRBV7-9, the J gene TRBJ1-2; TRBD1 matches 8 bases. Germline V gene data show CDR1 as SEHNR and CDR2 as FQNEAQ (reference sequence). The CDR3 spans 15 residues. The ends lost 7 bases at V and 6 bases at J; junction bases unmatched: 13. DNA of the CDR3: TGTGCCAGCATTATTGATTTGGACAGGGCCAATGGCTACACCTTC. It specifies CASIIDLDRANGYTF.

CDR3 loop: CASSPRGADTGELFF. CDR3 bases: TGTGCCAGCAGCCCCCGGGGGGCAGATACCGGGGAGCTGTTTTTT. The chain employs TRBV7-9 and TRBJ2-2, with D perhaps TRBD2 (7 bases). The CDR3 loop spans 15 amino acids. The V gene's germline CDR1 is SEHNR and CDR2 FQNEAQ (reference sequence). Deletions cut 5 bases from V and 5 bases from J, with 15 bases between.

The J gene is TRBJ2-7, the V gene TRBV5-1; tentatively, D is TRBD2 (6 bases). Trimming took off 4 bases at V and 3 bases at J, with 20 bases between the two ends. CDR1 is SGHRS and CDR2 is YFSETQ in the germline V gene. CDR3 size: 16 residues. CDR3 in DNA: TGCGCCAGCAGCCCAGATCGGGCGGGGATGGGCTACGAGCAGTACTTC. Its translation is CASSPDRAGMGYEQYF.

The chain carries TRBV2 and TRBJ2-7, with D hard to call. CDR3 length equals 12 residues. Germline CDR1 is SNHLY and CDR2 is FYNNEI. Trimming removed 5 bases at V and 3 bases at J, with 8 bases between. The CDR3 spells CASSLASYEQYF. In DNA, the CDR3 is TGTGCCAGCAGTCTCGCTAGCTACGAGCAGTACTTC. Supplemented by reference TRBV2 and TRBJ2-7, the full variable domain reads EPEVTQTPSHQVTQMGQEVILRCVPISNHLYFYWYRQILGQKVEFLVSFYNNEISEKSEIFDDQFSVERPDGSNFTLKIRSTKLEDSAMYFCASSLASYEQYFGPGTRLTVT.

The chain combines TRBV2 with TRBJ1-3; D is uncertain. Deletions cut 3 bases from V and 0 bases from J, with 9 bases between. The germline V gene encodes CDR1 SNHLY and CDR2 FYNNEI. This CDR3 is built from 15 residues. CDR3 region: CASSDGRASGNTIYF. The CDR3 nucleotides read TGTGCCAGCAGTGATGGGCGGGCCTCTGGAAACACCATATATTTT.